These T cell receptor beta chains were read from a single sample in a study of pediatric ulcerative colitis. Sequencing was performed with immunoSEQ multiplex PCR; in TCRdb, only in-frame clones are kept and a portion is missing. This sample has approximately 40,000 clones, with roughly 70% found just once. Sequencing was performed on gut tissue. These receptors originate from a boy between 5 and 17 years old with severe ulcerative colitis. The CDR3 runs from the conserved cysteine through the conserved F or W. D genes are given only for firm matches. Not every row has a clone size; where given, it reads once, few, many or a size class.

TRBJ1-3 | TRBV25-1 | TRBD1 | few | TGTGCCAGCAGTGAATCTGGGTTGACAGGGGAATATTTT | CASSESGLTGEYF
TRBJ1-2 | TRBV6-5 | - | - | TGTGCCAGCAGTTATGATCCAGCGAGGGGCTACACCTTC | CASSYDPARGYTF
TRBJ1-6 | TRBV6-5 | - | - | TGTGCCAGCAGTTACGGGATCTCCTATAATTCACCCCTCCACTTT | CASSYGISYNSPLHF
TRBJ1-4 | TRBV5-1 | - | - | TGCGCCAGCAGCTGGCTGGAGGGTGGAAAACTGTTTTTT | CASSWLEGGKLFF
TRBJ2-7 | TRBV7-2 | TRBD1 | - | TGTGCCAGCAGCCTACAGGGGTCATCTGCCTACGAGCAGTACTTC | CASSLQGSSAYEQYF
TRBJ2-1 | TRBV6-6 | - | - | TGTGCCAGCGCGAACCTCGATAAGCAGTTCTTC | CASANLDKQFF
TRBJ1-1 | TRBV29-1 | TRBD1 | - | TGCAGCGCAAACAGGGGCACTGAAGCTTTCTTT | CSANRGTEAFF
TRBJ2-2 | TRBV12-5 | - | - | TGTGCTAGTGGTTTGTCTGCGGGGAATACCGGGGAGCTGTTTTTT | CASGLSAGNTGELFF
TRBJ1-2 | TRBV6-1 | - | - | TGTGCCAGCAGTGATTTGGGGGTAGGCTACACCTTC | CASSDLGVGYTF
TRBJ1-4 | TRBV9 | TRBD1 | - | TGTGCCAGCAGCGCAACAGGGGGACCTAATGAAAAACTGTTTTTT | CASSATGGPNEKLFF
TRBJ2-7 | TRBV28 | TRBD2 | - | TGTGCCAGCAGGTGGCGGCCTAGCGGCTCCTACGAGCAGTACTTC | CASRWRPSGSYEQYF
TRBJ1-3 | TRBV6-5 | - | - | TGTGCCAGCAGTTACTCGCAACAGGGTGCTGGAAACACCATATATTTT | CASSYSQQGAGNTIYF
TRBJ1-1 | TRBV4-1 | - | once | TGCGCCAGCATCTCAGAGGGGGGAGGAGGTCGAGTAACTGAAGCTTTCTTT | CASISEGGGGRVTEAFF
TRBJ1-4 | TRBV6-1 | - | - | TGTGCCAGCAGGATCTCGGCGGGGCACTATGAAAAACTGTTTTTT | CASRISAGHYEKLFF
TRBJ1-3 | TRBV13 | - | - | TGTGCCAGCAGCTTAGGCCCCGGAGGCGGGGGGTCAGGAAACACCATATATTTT | CASSLGPGGGGSGNTIYF
TRBJ2-3 | TRBV14 | TRBD2 | - | TGTGCCAGCAGCCAAGCAAGCGGGGGGGCAGATACGCAGTATTTT | CASSQASGGADTQYF
TRBJ2-2 | TRBV4-1 | TRBD1 | - | TGCGCCAGCAGCCCGACAGGGGTCCCCACCGGGGAGCTGTTTTTT | CASSPTGVPTGELFF
TRBJ2-2 | TRBV19 | - | medium-sized | TGTGCCAGTACCCCTCCGGGACGGTTCACCGGGGAGCTGTTTTTT | CASTPPGRFTGELFF
TRBJ1-2 | TRBV6-5 | TRBD1 | - | TGTGCCAGCATCCTACAGGGGGCGAGTAACTATGGCTACACCTTC | CASILQGASNYGYTF
TRBJ2-1 | TRBV5-1 | TRBD2 | - | TGCGCCAGCAGCTCGGGACTAGCGACGAATGAGCAGTTCTTC | CASSSGLATNEQFF
TRBJ1-1 | TRBV28 | - | - | TGTGCCAGCAGTCCCCCCGGCCAGGTGAACACTGAAGCTTTCTTT | CASSPPGQVNTEAFF
TRBJ2-7 | TRBV27 | - | - | TGTGCCAGCAGTTTGGGGGGTCCGGGCTACGAGCAGTACTTC | CASSLGGPGYEQYF
TRBJ1-1 | TRBV5-1 | - | once | TGCGCCAGCAGCTTGGGGGGGCCGGGCGCTGAAGCTTTCTTT | CASSLGGPGAEAFF
TRBJ2-2 | TRBV6-1 | TRBD1 | - | TGTGCCAGCAGTGCCCATCTGGGGACAGGGGTGGCCGGGGAGCTGTTTTTT | CASSAHLGTGVAGELFF
TRBJ1-5 | TRBV14 | - | few | TGTGCCAGCACCCACCGGGGCACCTTAGAGCCCCAGCATTTT | CASTHRGTLEPQHF
TRBJ1-2 | TRBV6-5 | TRBD1 | - | TGTGCCAGCAGGACCGGGACAGCCTATGGCTACACCTTC | CASRTGTAYGYTF
TRBJ2-7 | TRBV30 | - | - | TGTGCCTGGAGTATAGGCCGGACTGAAACGGGGGAGCAGTACTTC | CAWSIGRTETGEQYF
TRBJ2-7 | TRBV13 | TRBD2 | - | TGTGCCAGCAGATCCCCGCGGGAGGGTTACGAGCAGTACTTC | CASRSPREGYEQYF
TRBJ1-5 | TRBV4-1 | - | - | TGCGCCAGCAGCCTGGGGCGAAATCAGCCCCAGCATTTT | CASSLGRNQPQHF
TRBJ2-2 | TRBV5-1 | TRBD2 | - | TGCGCCAGCACTGCGCTAGCGGGGAACACCGGGGAGCTGTTTTTT | CASTALAGNTGELFF
TRBJ1-6 | TRBV5-1 | - | - | TGCGCCAGCAGATTGTACTCTGGGAACTATAATTCACCCCTCCACTTT | CASRLYSGNYNSPLHF
TRBJ1-1 | TRBV6-5 | - | once | TGTGCCAGCAGTTACTCTACAGGGAACACTGAAGCTTTCTTT | CASSYSTGNTEAFF
TRBJ1-1 | TRBV6-6 | - | - | TGTGCCAGCAGTTCCACGGACGGAAGGAACACTGAAGCTTTCTTT | CASSSTDGRNTEAFF
TRBJ2-2 | TRBV7-6 | TRBD2 | once | TGTGCCAGCAGCTTAGGTCTAGCGGGGGGTCCTAACACCGGGGAGCTGTTTTTT | CASSLGLAGGPNTGELFF
TRBJ1-3 | TRBV7-9 | - | few | TGTGCCAGCAGACAAACAGGGATCTCTGGAAACACCATATATTTT | CASRQTGISGNTIYF
TRBJ2-3 | TRBV4-2 | TRBD2 | - | TGTGCCAGCAGCCAGGTATCTAGCGGGGTTAGCACAGATACGCAGTATTTT | CASSQVSSGVSTDTQYF
TRBJ2-7 | TRBV15 | - | once | TGTGCCACCAGCAGAGATCTGGGGAACTACGAGCAGTACTTC | CATSRDLGNYEQYF
TRBJ1-2 | TRBV4-1 | TRBD1 | - | TGCGCCAGCAGCCGGGGGGACAGTGGGGGCTATGGCTACACCTTC | CASSRGDSGGYGYTF
TRBJ2-5 | TRBV25-1 | TRBD2 | - | TGTGCCAGCAGTGGTCTAGCGGGTTTAGAGACCCAGTACTTC | CASSGLAGLETQYF
TRBJ1-2 | TRBV12-5 | - | - | TGTGCTAGTGGTTTGGGAGAACGGGGGGAGAACACCTTC | CASGLGERGENTF
TRBJ1-2 | TRBV19 | - | - | TGTGCCAGTAGTCCGCAGATCCTCCGAGAGGGCTACACCTTC | CASSPQILREGYTF
TRBJ2-1 | TRBV5-6 | - | - | TGTGCCAGCAGCTTGATCGTTGGGGGCAATGAGCAGTTCTTC | CASSLIVGGNEQFF
TRBJ1-2 | TRBV5-4 | TRBD1 | - | TGTGCCAGCAGCCCGACCGGGACAGGACGTGGCTACACCTTC | CASSPTGTGRGYTF
TRBJ2-1 | TRBV21-1 | - | - | TGTGCCAGCATCGGGCCCCACTACAATGAGCAGTTCTTC | CASIGPHYNEQFF
TRBJ2-2 | TRBV7-9 | - | - | TGTGCCAGCAGCTCCCTTGACAGTACGAACACCGGGGAGCTGTTTTTT | CASSSLDSTNTGELFF
TRBJ2-7 | TRBV19 | - | few | TGTGCCAGTAGTATCCGAGGGAACTACGAGCAGTACTTC | CASSIRGNYEQYF
TRBJ2-7 | TRBV6-5 | - | - | TGTGCCAGCAATTTACAGGGTTCCTACGAGCAGTACTTC | CASNLQGSYEQYF
TRBJ1-2 | TRBV7-2 | - | - | TGTGCCAGCAGCCTTCGTTCCTCGATCTACGGCTACACCTTC | CASSLRSSIYGYTF
TRBJ2-7 | TRBV4-1 | - | - | TGCGCCAGCAGCCAAGATCTGGGCCAGGGTATGATCTACGAGCAGTACTTC | CASSQDLGQGMIYEQYF
TRBJ1-5 | TRBV6-1 | TRBD1 | - | TGTGCCAGCACCCTGGACAGGGTAAGCAATCAGCCCCAGCATTTT | CASTLDRVSNQPQHF